The clone carrying this T cell receptor beta chain was seen a few times. The antigen is not known. TCRdb processed the 5' RACE reads anew with MiXCR; each CDR3 protein has one entry. The sample records roughly 100,000 distinct CDR3 sequences, about 14% being singletons. The V end lost 4 bases, the J end lost 1 base, and 7 bases lay between the germline ends. Germline V gene data show CDR1 as SQVTM and CDR2 as ANQGSEA. CDR3 length: 12 amino acids. This sample was taken from a study of T-cell memory formation after mild COVID-19. Overall study findings and caveats: The study found balanced CD4/CD8 in clones contracting day 15 to 85 and a CD4+ lean in later expanders. Prior to infection, memory already included some responding clones, suggesting cross-reactive memory joined.

The sequence was collected from a man younger than 35 who had mild COVID-19 (a few samples of this study predate the infection). Cell type and time point are not known. The chain has TRBV29-1 and TRBJ1-1; D not resolved. The sample was PBMCs or a T cell subset sorted from them (not recorded which). The chain's CDR3 is CSVGWGNTEAFF. CDR3 DNA sequence: TGCAGCGTTGGGTGGGGGAACACTGAAGCTTTCTTT.